This T cell receptor beta chain comes out of a study of T cell changes during pregnancy in multiple sclerosis. Germline V CDR1 and CDR2: MDHEN, SYDVKM. The CDR3 runs to 14 residues. The V gene lost 6 bases and the J gene lost 4 bases, with 16 bases spanning the gap. This table comes from immunoSEQ multiplex PCR, and its TCRdb copy is limited to in-frame clones, with some not included. The data hold more than 65,000 clones, with approximately 92% observed a single time. The sample here was peripheral blood, taken in the first trimester of pregnancy. V gene TRBV28 combines with J gene TRBJ2-7; tentative D call: TRBD1 (6 bases). This clonotype was obtained from a female donor with multiple sclerosis, enrolled in a pregnancy study. The CDR3 DNA reads TGTGCCAGCAGATCAGGACAGTTAGTTTACGAGCAGTACTTC. Translation gives CASRSGQLVYEQYF. The entire variable domain, with the rest obtained from reference TRBV28 and TRBJ2-7, is as follows: DVKVTQSSRYLVKRTGEKVFLECVQDMDHENMFWYRQDPGLGLRLIYFSYDVKMKEKGDIPEGYSVSREKKERFSLILESASTNQTSMYLCASRSGQLVYEQYFGPGTRLTVT.